This T cell receptor beta chain was documented in a study of blood T cells in healthy people across ages (dated by TCRdb to between 2014 and 2017). A note on the overall study: In model experiments, template switching captured roughly one uniquely barcoded TCR beta cDNA molecule for every two T cells. To track age-related changes in TCR beta repertoire diversity, the study relied on deep sequencing normalized with unique cDNA molecular identifiers. Four age groups were formed from the donors: young (average roughly 16 years), middle-aged (around 41), aged (approximately 60) and long-lived (82). To avoid experimental bias, donors of different ages were spread randomly across the sequencing lanes. Two additional independent replicas of 1 million unique cDNA reads from the same blood draw were analyzed for two donors (one aged 18 to 30 and one aged 80 or older).

Looking up the germline V gene (reference sequence) yields CDR1 PRHDT and CDR2 FYEKMQ. V is cut by 7 bases and J by 1 base, and the space between the germline ends is 13 bases. Measured from the cysteine to the phenylalanine, the CDR3 is 14 residues long. The retained sequence is limited to the CDR3, 42 bases, with the frame set at the first base. Preparation of the library involved 5' RACE. TCRdb records Illumina HiSeq 2500 as the sequencer. A second PCR of roughly 6 to 11 cycles was run with a J-beta primer mix and a sample-barcoded 5' primer. Each TCR beta cDNA molecule received a unique molecular identifier from a template-switch 5' adaptor carrying 12 random nucleotides. Each sample yielded at least 3 million CDR3-containing paired-end reads. First-strand cDNA was synthesized from all RNA with the Mint cDNA synthesis kit, primed by a TRBC-specific oligonucleotide. Following uracil-DNA glycosylase treatment, a first 18-cycle PCR with universal primers M1SS and BC2_uni_R was performed on all cDNA. The study's own analysis went as follows. Each sample was normalized by randomly selecting 1 million high-quality reads, each carrying a distinct molecular identifier. Reads with shared molecular identifiers were discarded instead of being binned into consensus sequences. MiTCR, run with a Q25 quality threshold and the strictest error-elimination algorithm, handled CDR3 identification, clonotype clustering and error correction. A nonparametric unseen species model using Euler transformation provided a lower-bound estimate of total TCR beta diversity. TCRdb cleaned the public reads at Q25 with fastp, built clones with MiXCR and kept in-frame beta chains. Identical CDR3 protein sequences are pooled into one entry, listed with their most common genes and DNA. None of the V and J calls come from the authors' own analysis; TCRdb made them. The sample table holds roughly 1,500,000 distinct CDR3 sequences, of which 42% were seen once. The ten largest clonotypes hold around 8% of the sample.

The research as a whole found: Observed TCR beta diversity per million T cells fell roughly linearly with age, and a significant reduction was already apparent by age around 40. The long-lived group showed more naive CD4+ T cells, fewer expanded clones and increased TCR diversity than the aged group, suggesting age selection. Total diversity estimates from one million sequenced T cells were considered lower bounds and underestimates. Because donor CMV infection status was unknown, age-related changes in expanded clonotypes were potentially confounded. Since profiling was done on bulk unsorted PBMCs, naive and antigen-experienced compartments could not be conclusively compared. There was a strong correlation between observed TCR beta diversity and the percentage of naive T cells measured by flow cytometry.

With regard to this clonotype: Its cognate antigen has yet to be identified. Qualities for individual bases were not recorded, and no much larger clone is one base off.

The 39 donors, aged 6 to 90 years, were systemically healthy Caucasian individuals from Russia. Each donor gave 8 to 10 milliliters of peripheral blood, drawn into EDTA-treated Vacutainer tubes. PBMCs were isolated by Ficoll-Paque density-gradient centrifugation, with at least 7 million obtained per sample. Total RNA, at least 6 micrograms per sample, was extracted from PBMCs with Trizol reagent. For every donor, flow cytometry on a PBMC aliquot measured the percentage of naive CD45RAhigh/CD27high T cells. The chain joins TRBV13 to TRBJ1-1, and perhaps TRBD1 as D gene, on 5 matching bases. The origin of this receptor is a young woman in good health. Input material: blood. The nucleotides read TGTGCCAGCAACAAACTCGGACAGAACACTGAAGCTTTCTTT. It is translated as CASNKLGQNTEAFF.